This T cell receptor (beta chain) was documented in a study of blood T cells in healthy people across ages. General observations from the study: Unsorted PBMC input precluded a conclusive naive versus antigen-experienced comparison. Higher diversity and more naive CD4+ cells were features of long-lived donors, compared to aged donors. Per-million-T-cell TCR beta diversity fell roughly linearly with age.

The second PCR ran about 7 to 12 cycles with a sample-barcoded 5' primer and J-beta primers. TCRdb redid the calling of the 5' RACE reads with MiXCR, one entry per CDR3 protein. The sample contains 720,000 or so distinct CDR3 sequences, around 38% of which appear only once. Extraction of total RNA produced a minimum of 5.5 micrograms from each sample. Germline CDR1 reads LGHNA; CDR2 reads YNFKEQ. The length of the CDR3 is 15 residues. Comments on this clonotype: Its target is not known. Germline is not matched at one junction end, which may reflect a read error.

This receptor was taken from a man aged 80 or over in good health. The sample consisted of blood. The chain combines TRBV4-2 with TRBJ1-6; D gene uncertain. The CDR3, as DNA: TGTGCCAGCAGCCAAGAACTAACCTCTAATTCACCCCACCACTTT. Amino acid sequence: CASSQELTSNSPHHF.